The 3 T cell receptor beta chains below come from one sample, sequenced in a study of shared clonotypes between healthy human individuals. Naive CD8 cells comprised CD45RO-negative, CCR7-positively selected cells, excluding terminally differentiated effector memory CD45RA+ cells. Only in-frame clones appear in the TCRdb table, and some are missing; sequencing was by immunoSEQ multiplex PCR. The table records around 1,900,000 clones, over 85% of them present only once. The specimen sequenced was naive CD8+ T cells from PBMCs. Every receptor here comes from a man aged 18 to 30 in good health. Some clones in this sample may be carry-over from other donors' samples.

The CDR3 DNA reads as TGTGCCAGCAGCGTTAGCGGGGCGGCCAACTACGAGCAGTACTTC. It translates to CASSVSGAANYEQYF. This sequence joins TRBV9 and TRBJ2-7, with TRBD2 matching 8 bases. After removal of 2 bases from V and 3 bases from J, the junction contained 7 bases not matched to a gene. The germline V gene has CDR1 SGDLS and CDR2 YYNGEE. CDR3 length equals 15 residues. Full variable domain (rest looked up from reference TRBV9 and TRBJ2-7): DSGVTQTPKHLITATGQRVTLRCSPRSGDLSVYWYQQSLDQGLQFLIQYYNGEERAKGNILERFSAQQFPDLHSELNLSSLELGDSALYFCASSVSGAANYEQYFGPGTRLTVT.

V is TRBV4-1 and J is TRBJ1-1; no clear D. The CDR3 is made up of 15 amino acids. The V gene's germline CDR1 is MGHRA and CDR2 YSYEKL. Trimming cost V 2 bases and J 3 bases, with 13 bases left between them. The CDR3 DNA reads as TGCGCCAGCAGCCAACACAATTTTCCGGACACTGAAGCTTTCTTT. This encodes CASSQHNFPDTEAFF.

The DNA for the CDR3 is TGTGCCAGCAGCGGATCTAGCGGGCCTTCCTACAATGAGCAGTTCTTC. This sequence encodes CASSGSSGPSYNEQFF. The chain carries TRBV9 and TRBJ2-1, with 8 bases identical to TRBD2. This CDR3 region has 16 residues. V gave up 3 bases and J gave up 1 base; unmatched junction bases: 6. CDR1 SGDLS and CDR2 YYNGEE come from the germline V gene.